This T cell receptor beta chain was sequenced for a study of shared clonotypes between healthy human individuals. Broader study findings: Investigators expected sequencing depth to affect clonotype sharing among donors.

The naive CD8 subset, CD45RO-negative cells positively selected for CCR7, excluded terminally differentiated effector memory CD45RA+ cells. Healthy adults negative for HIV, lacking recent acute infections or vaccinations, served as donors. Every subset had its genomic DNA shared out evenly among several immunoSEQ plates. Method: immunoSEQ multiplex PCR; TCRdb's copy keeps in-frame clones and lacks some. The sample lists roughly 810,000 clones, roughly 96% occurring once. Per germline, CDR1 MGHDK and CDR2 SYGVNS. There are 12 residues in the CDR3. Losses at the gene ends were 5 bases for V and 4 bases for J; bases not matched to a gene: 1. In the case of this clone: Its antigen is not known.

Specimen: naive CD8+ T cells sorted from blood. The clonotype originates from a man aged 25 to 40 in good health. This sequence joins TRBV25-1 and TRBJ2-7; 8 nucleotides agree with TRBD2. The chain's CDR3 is CASSSGGYEQYF. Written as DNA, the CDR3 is TGTGCCAGCAGTTCGGGAGGGTACGAGCAGTACTTC.